The T cell receptor beta chain under discussion was sequenced for a study of Tregs in tolerant kidney transplant recipients (dated by TCRdb to about 2019). At the level of the whole study: For bulk CFSE mixed lymphocyte reactions, CFSE-labeled recipient PBMCs were cocultured for six to seven days with irradiated donor PBMCs, after which the cells were stained for CD3/CD4/CD8 and FACS-sorted. The study used TCRbeta sequencing to identify donor-specific regulatory T cells before combined kidney and bone marrow transplantation, then tracked those cells after transplant. TCRbeta repertoire sequencing was used in a few healthy controls to compare several ways of expanding Tregs specific for an allogeneic donor. The study at large found these results: Biological reproducibility was not directly addressed, though technical replication error appeared minimal. Expanding Tregs with activated donor B cells appeared to identify the most biologically relevant and donor-specific TCRbeta repertoire. Because the study included only a small number of patients, the results must be confirmed in larger populations and under other immunosuppression protocols.

For TCRbeta CDR3 sequencing, genomic DNA was extracted from sorted cells using the QIAGEN DNeasy Blood and Tissue Kit. High-throughput TCRbeta CDR3 sequencing was carried out commercially through immunoSEQ, with PCR amplification with bias correction and internal controls included. As for the authors' bioinformatics: Unique productive TCRbeta sequences were defined by CDR3 nucleotide sequence where primers matched, and otherwise by CDR3 amino acid sequence together with Vbeta and Jbeta genes. A sequence was defined as donor-reactive if the sequence was expanded at least 5-fold in CFSE-low cells compared with unstimulated cells and had a frequency of at least 0.01% in CFSE-low cells. Jensen-Shannon divergence calculated on the top 100 TCRbeta sequences ranked by frequency was used to measure repertoire divergence. When a sample had multiple sequencing runs, each run was corrected for sorting error separately and the runs were then pooled. Drawn from immuneACCESS, this table holds only the in-frame rearrangements with V and J called that TCRdb kept. Clones are partly lost; checked studies trace under half to an unresolved V gene and leave the rest unexplained. V and J calls and clone size are those listed in that table; D and trimming were worked out from the DNA. The sample data list about 4,800 clones, and around two fifths of these were observed just once. The ten largest clones represent about 5.8% of the sample.

Healthy control blood came either as purchased buffy coats or from healthy volunteers. Healthy control blood was separated into PBMCs by Ficoll density gradient and cryopreserved, and patient PBMCs were collected both before and after transplant. The CDR3 starts with the cysteine, ends with the phenylalanine, and has 16 residues. The DNA shown is the 48-base CDR3, in frame from base 1. At the junction V is shortened by 1 base and J by 7 bases; bases outside the gene matches: 10. The germline V gene yields SGHRS for CDR1 and YFSETQ for CDR2. Worth noting for this clone: No antigen is known for it. The sample holds no much larger clone one base away, and base qualities are not on file.

Source material: CD8+ T cells from blood cultured with allogeneic cells. The source of this sequence is a human donor in good health. The rearrangement joined TRBV5-1 to TRBJ2-3, with 9 bases in between that match TRBD2. The DNA sequence is given as TGCGCCAGCAGCTTGTCTAGCGGGGCGAGAGTCCATACGCAGTATTTT. It is translated as CASSLSSGARVHTQYF.